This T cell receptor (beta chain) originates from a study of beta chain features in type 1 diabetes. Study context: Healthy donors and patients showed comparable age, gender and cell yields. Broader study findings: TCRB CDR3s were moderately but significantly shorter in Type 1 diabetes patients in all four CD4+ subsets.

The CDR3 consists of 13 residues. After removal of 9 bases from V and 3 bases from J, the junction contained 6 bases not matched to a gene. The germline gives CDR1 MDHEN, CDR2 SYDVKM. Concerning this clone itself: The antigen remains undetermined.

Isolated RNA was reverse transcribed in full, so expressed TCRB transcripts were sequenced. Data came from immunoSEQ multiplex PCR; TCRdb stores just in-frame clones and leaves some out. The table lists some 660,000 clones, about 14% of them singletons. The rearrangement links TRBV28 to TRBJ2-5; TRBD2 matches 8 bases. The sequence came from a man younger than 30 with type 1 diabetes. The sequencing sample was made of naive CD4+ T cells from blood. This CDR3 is CASVHGREETQYF. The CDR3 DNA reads TGTGCCAGTGTACACGGGAGGGAAGAGACCCAGTACTTC.